The clone carrying this T cell receptor beta chain was detected many times. From germline, CDR1 is SNHLY and CDR2 FYNNEI. The germline V and J ends were trimmed by 6 bases and 1 base, with 7 bases remaining between them. The length of the CDR3 is 12 residues. TCR beta CDR3 sequences were amplified from RNA transcripts. First-round RT-PCR targeting the TCR CDR3 was performed with the HTBI primer set. TCRdb re-called the multiplex PCR reads with MiXCR, one entry per CDR3 protein. Of roughly 420,000 distinct CDR3 sequences listed, around a sixth were seen once; the top ten hold 13% to 15%. This sample was included in a study of T cells in Graves' hyperthyroidism and ophthalmopathy.

The rearrangement uses TRBV2 and TRBJ2-7, with D tentatively TRBD1 (6 bases). The clonotype originates from a woman between 18 and 29 years old with Graves' hyperthyroidism. The sequenced material came from blood. CDR3 amino acids: CASRDSSYEQYF. For the CDR3, the DNA is TGTGCCAGCAGGGACAGTTCCTACGAGCAGTACTTC.